The T cell receptor (beta chain) described here comes from a study of Ad26.COV2.S vaccination and SARS-CoV-2 variants. Only in-frame clones appear in the TCRdb table, and some are missing; sequencing was by immunoSEQ multiplex PCR. Altogether 300,000 to 450,000 clones are present, roughly 81% being singletons, with the ten largest covering roughly 3.3%. Treatment noted: some 20 received Ad26.COV2.S at low or high dose, single or two shots; five or six received placebo; per-sample allocation not given. Repertoires come from day 63 after the first vaccine or placebo injection. This CDR3 is built from 23 residues.

This TCR came from a person between 18 and 65 years old who received the Ad26.COV2.S COVID-19 vaccine or a placebo. The source was peripheral blood, collected in a trial of Ad26.COV2.S vaccine versus placebo. The rearrangement joins TRBV21-1 to TRBJ2-3; the D call of TRBD2 is as the table states it, not checked on the DNA. TRBV21-1 is recorded as a pseudogene. The CDR3 DNA sequence: TGTGCCAGCAGCCAAATACGGGTCGGGGATCTATGTAGCGGGGGGGCCGATAAAGATACGCAGTATTTT. Protein: CASSQIRVGDLCSGGADKDTQYF.